The 17 T cell receptor beta chains reported below all come from one sample, sequenced in a study of blood T cell repertoires in COVID-19. Clones were read by immunoSEQ multiplex PCR, and TCRdb kept only the in-frame ones, dropping some. This table holds tens of thousands of clones, about nine tenths found once. What was sequenced was peripheral blood. The receptors originated from a man over 45 with acute or convalescent COVID-19.

J is TRBJ2-1 and V is TRBV6-5; D is ambiguous. Germline CDR1 and CDR2: MNHEY and SVGAGI. The length of the CDR3 is 13 residues. The V end lost 0 bases, the J end lost 9 bases, and 9 bases lay between the germline ends. The CDR3 nucleotides are TGTGCCAGCAGTTACTCACGAGAGCTTGAGCAGTTCTTC. Protein: CASSYSRELEQFF.

The chain carries TRBV6-5 and TRBJ2-1; 13 positions match TRBD2. The CDR3 contains 14 residues. Germline V gives CDR1 MNHEY, CDR2 SVGAGI. Unmatched junction bases numbered 0, after V lost 8 bases and J lost 2 bases. In nucleotides, the CDR3 is TGTGCCAGCGGGACTAGCGGGACCTACAATGAGCAGTTCTTC. As protein: CASGTSGTYNEQFF.

V and J are TRBV28 and TRBJ1-2, with 11 bases fitting TRBD1. CDR3 length: 17 residues. Unmatched junction bases numbered 15, after V lost 7 bases and J lost 5 bases. CDR1 is MDHEN, CDR2 SYDVKM, per germline. CDR3 in DNA: TGTGCCAGCACCCACCCCGGGAGGGGACAGGGGGATTATGGCTACACCTTC. Its translation is CASTHPGRGQGDYGYTF.

The DNA for the CDR3 is TGCGCCAGCAGCCCTGGGGTGGGGGGTTCGGCCTACGAGCAGTACTTC. Protein sequence: CASSPGVGGSAYEQYF. The chain employs TRBV5-1 and TRBJ2-7, with D possibly TRBD2 on 6 matching bases. Trimming took off 4 bases at V and 2 bases at J, with 19 bases between the two ends. Germline V gene lookup returns CDR1 SGHRS and CDR2 YFSETQ. This CDR3 has 16 amino acids.

This chain uses TRBV5-1 with TRBJ1-2; unclear D gene. The CDR3 is 13 amino acids. Trimming pared 4 bases from V and 0 bases from J, leaving 7 bases between. In germline, CDR1 is SGHRS, CDR2 YFSETQ. CDR3 protein: CASSLGTNYGYTF. CDR3 coding DNA: TGCGCCAGCAGCCTCGGGACTAACTATGGCTACACCTTC.

This chain uses TRBV4-2 with TRBJ1-2; D might be TRBD1 (6 bases). CDR3 length: 14 amino acids. CDR1 LGHNA and CDR2 YNFKEQ come from the germline V gene. V gave up 1 base and J gave up 8 bases, with 14 bases separating them. The CDR3 nucleotides read TGTGCCAGCAGCCAAGGACCCGGGGGGCCGGGCTACACCTTC. It yields the protein CASSQGPGGPGYTF.

V is TRBV29-1 and J is TRBJ1-2; D uncertain. The V and J ends lost 0 bases and 8 bases respectively, with 10 bases between them. The length of the CDR3 is 12 residues. The germline V gene encodes CDR1 SQVTM and CDR2 ANQGSEA. The CDR3 is CSVEDASIGYTF. The CDR3 DNA reads as TGCAGCGTTGAAGACGCCTCTATCGGCTACACCTTC. The complete variable domain, with remaining parts taken from reference TRBV29-1 and TRBJ1-2, reads SAVISQKPSRDICQRGTSLTIQCQVDSQVTMMFWYRQQPGQSLTLIATANQGSEATYESGFVIDKFPISRPNLTFSTLTVSNMSPEDSSIYLCSVEDASIGYTFGSGTRLTVV.

This clone was detected only once. This chain joins TRBV6-5 and TRBJ1-5; TRBD1 is a possible D gene (6 bases). The CDR3 consists of 14 residues. Trimming left V 11 bases short and J 5 bases short, with 19 bases between. Germline CDR1 MNHEY, CDR2 SVGAGI. CDR3 loop: CASKGRGQYQPQHF. CDR3 coding DNA: TGTGCCTCTAAGGGCAGGGGCCAATATCAGCCCCAGCATTTT.

This chain joins TRBV11-2 and TRBJ1-1; D is unclear. The CDR3 is 14 amino acids. V was clipped by 5 bases and J by 1 base, with 11 bases between them. CDR1 SGHAT and CDR2 FQNNGV come from the germline V gene. Here the CDR3 DNA reads TGTGCCAGCAGCATGGTAGTAGCGAACACTGAAGCTTTCTTT. Translated: CASSMVVANTEAFF.

V gene TRBV29-1 combines with J gene TRBJ1-1; weak D call: TRBD1 (5 bases). Per germline, CDR1 SQVTM and CDR2 ANQGSEA. The CDR3 contains 13 residues. With 4 bases removed from V and 6 bases from J, the gap between germline ends came to 15 bases. The CDR3 here is CSVGPVWGAEAFF. CDR3 sequence (DNA): TGCAGCGTTGGGCCCGTTTGGGGGGCTGAAGCTTTCTTT. The whole variable domain, filled in from reference TRBV29-1 and TRBJ1-1, reads SAVISQKPSRDICQRGTSLTIQCQVDSQVTMMFWYRQQPGQSLTLIATANQGSEATYESGFVIDKFPISRPNLTFSTLTVSNMSPEDSSIYLCSVGPVWGAEAFFGQGTRLTVV.

This chain uses TRBV21-1 with TRBJ1-4. TRBV21-1 constitutes a pseudogene. CDR3 length equals 16 residues. The CDR3, as DNA: TGTGCCAGCAGCCCCTGCGGGAGGGCGACTAATGAAAAACTGTTTTTT. Amino acid sequence: CASSPCGRATNEKLFF.

This clone was counted a few times. V usage is TRBV6-2 or TRBV6-3 and J usage is TRBJ1-2; 8 bases are shared with TRBD1. The J segment lost 4 bases and the V segment lost 4 bases, leaving 8 bases of the junction unmatched. The CDR3 has 15 residues. From germline, CDR1 is MNHEY and CDR2 SVGEGT. CDR3 bases: TGTGCCAGCAGTTCCATCGGACAGGGAAGCTATGGCTACACCTTC. It is translated as CASSSIGQGSYGYTF.

The CDR3 reads CATSRDPGNGRTDTQYF. In nucleotides, the CDR3 is TGTGCCACCAGCAGAGATCCCGGGAATGGAAGAACAGATACGCAGTATTTT. The chain uses TRBV15 and TRBJ2-3; perhaps TRBD2 as D (5 bases). The CDR3 is 17 amino acids. Trimming took 0 bases from V and 3 from J, leaving 16 bases between them. The germline V gene encodes CDR1 LNHNV and CDR2 YYDKDF (reference sequence).

The J gene is TRBJ1-2, the V gene TRBV7-9, with a possible D match to TRBD1 (5 bases). Trimming pared 4 bases from V and 2 bases from J, leaving 8 bases between. CDR3 length equals 13 residues. Germline CDR1 is SEHNR and CDR2 is FQNEAQ (reference sequence). The CDR3 region has the DNA TGTGCCAGCAGCTGGGGGGAGAACTATGGCTACACCTTC. Protein product: CASSWGENYGYTF.

This clone was seen just once. The rearrangement links TRBV4-1 to TRBJ1-1, with a possible D match to TRBD1 (5 bases). Between the trimmed V and J ends, which lost 0 bases and 1 base, there was a span of 9 bases. The germline gives CDR1 MGHRA, CDR2 YSYEKL. The CDR3 totals 15 residues. DNA for the CDR3: TGCGCCAGCAGCCAAGACCCCGGACAGAACACTGAAGCTTTCTTT. It encodes CASSQDPGQNTEAFF.

The genes are TRBV10-1 and TRBJ2-6; a weak D match, TRBD1 (6 bases). The CDR3 has 16 amino acids. From germline, CDR1 is WNHNN and CDR2 SYGVQD (reference sequence). The V gene lost 2 bases and the J gene lost 0 bases, with 8 bases spanning the gap. Here the CDR3 reads CASSEDRTSGANVLTF. The CDR3 region has the DNA TGCGCCAGCAGTGAGGACAGGACCTCTGGGGCCAACGTCCTGACTTTC.

The V and J genes are TRBV15 and TRBJ2-7, with D hard to call. Germline V lookup: CDR1 LNHNV, CDR2 YYDKDF (reference sequence). The CDR3 length is 15 residues. Trimming cost V 2 bases and J 2 bases, with 13 bases left between them. The CDR3 sequence is CATSRLIGPAYEQYF. The DNA of the CDR3 is TGTGCCACCAGCAGATTGATTGGGCCCGCCTACGAGCAGTACTTC.